This TCR beta chain was observed in a study of technical replicates of blood from a few donors. Trimming removed 4 bases at V and 6 bases at J, with 5 bases between. The CDR3 covers 11 residues. Germline V lookup: CDR1 PRHDT, CDR2 FYEKMQ (reference sequence). The assay was immunoSEQ multiplex PCR, and TCRdb's table has in-frame clones only and misses some. The repertoire holds tens of thousands of clones, with 90% to 95% as singletons. Sequences were obtained from PBMCs. The sequence derives from a human donor in good health. Some clones in this sample may be carry-over from other donors' samples. The V call is TRBV13, the J call TRBJ2-3; D call uncertain. Here the CDR3 reads CASSSRDTQYF. As DNA, the CDR3 is TGTGCCAGCAGCTCGCGTGATACGCAGTATTTT.